These 29 T cell receptor beta chains share one sample of origin, sequenced in a study of long-term antiretroviral therapy in people with HIV. Survey-level resolution applied to immunoSEQ assay v3.0. Assay: immunoSEQ multiplex PCR; the TCRdb copy retains only in-frame clones and omits some. The sample contains tens of thousands of clones, 80% to 90% of which appear only once. The sequenced sample was unsorted PBMCs, obtained 3 years after starting antiretroviral therapy. The source of these receptors is a man aged 50-59 years with HIV.

V and J are TRBV4-3 and TRBJ2-2, with 10 bases lining up with TRBD1. This CDR3 region has 17 residues. CDR1 is LGHNA and CDR2 is YSLEER in the germline V gene. After removal of 1 base from V and 6 bases from J, the junction contained 8 bases not matched to a gene. CDR3 loop: CASSQGSGQGLSGELFF. Here the CDR3 DNA reads TGCGCCAGCAGCCAAGGTTCGGGACAGGGGCTTTCCGGGGAGCTGTTTTTT.

In DNA form, the CDR3 reads TGCGCCAGCAGCTTGGTGGCGGGGGGGCAGGGTGAGCAGTTCTTC. Translation: CASSLVAGGQGEQFF. This chain connects TRBV5-1 to TRBJ2-1; TRBD2 matches at 9 bases. Germline V CDR1 and CDR2: SGHRS, YFSETQ. This CDR3 spans 15 amino acids. V lost 0 bases to trimming and J lost 9 bases; unmatched junction nucleotides: 7. Together with reference TRBV5-1 and TRBJ2-1, the CDR3 gives the full variable domain: KAGVTQTPRYLIKTRGQQVTLSCSPISGHRSVSWYQQTPGQGLQFLFEYFSETQRNKGNFPGRFSGRQFSNSRSEMNVSTLELGDSALYLCASSLVAGGQGEQFFGPGTRLTVL.

The V call is TRBV28, the J call TRBJ1-2; TRBD1 might be the D (5 bases). The V gene lost 1 base and the J gene lost 7 bases, with 19 bases spanning the gap. The CDR3 totals 16 residues. The germline V gene has CDR1 MDHEN and CDR2 SYDVKM. The CDR3 DNA reads TGTGCCAGCAGTTTATATTTTGAGGGGATACGAGGTGGCTACACCTTC. Translated: CASSLYFEGIRGGYTF.

V and J are TRBV4-3 and TRBJ2-2; 7 bases agree with TRBD1. J gave up 5 bases and V 4 bases, and 7 bases lay outside the gene matches. Germline V gene lookup returns CDR1 LGHNA and CDR2 YSLEER. This CDR3 is 15 amino acids long. The CDR3 region has the DNA TGCGCCAGCAGCCGCGATTTACAGGGGACCGGGGAGCTGTTTTTT. It encodes CASSRDLQGTGELFF.

V and J are TRBV27 and TRBJ2-2; tentative D call: TRBD1 (5 bases). The CDR3 length is 15 residues. Germline V gives CDR1 MNHEY, CDR2 SMNVEV (reference sequence). Trimming left V 6 bases short and J 3 bases short, with 14 bases between. CDR3 protein: CASRITLGDTGELFF. The DNA of the CDR3 is TGTGCCAGCAGAATTACGTTAGGGGACACCGGGGAGCTGTTTTTT.

The rearrangement joins TRBV7-2 to TRBJ1-2; no firm D call. The CDR3 is 13 residues long. The germline V gene encodes CDR1 SGHTA and CDR2 FQGNSA. Trimming left V 1 base short and J 6 bases short, with 9 bases between. The CDR3 is CASSLVVGDGYTF. In DNA, the CDR3 is TGTGCCAGCAGCTTAGTGGTCGGGGATGGCTACACCTTC.

The chain couples TRBV5-5 to TRBJ2-2; unclear D gene. Per germline, CDR1 SGHKS and CDR2 YYEKEE (reference sequence). With 2 bases removed from V and 7 bases from J, the gap between germline ends came to 3 bases. This CDR3 spans 11 amino acids. The CDR3 spells CASSFNGELFF. The CDR3 DNA sequence: TGTGCCAGCAGCTTTAACGGGGAGCTGTTTTTT.

The CDR3 spells CSVEGSLQGFHEQYF. The CDR3 DNA follows: TGCAGCGTTGAAGGTTCGCTACAGGGATTTCACGAGCAGTACTTC. The chain has TRBV29-1 and TRBJ2-7, with TRBD1 as a possible D gene (6 bases). This CDR3 is 15 amino acids long. The V and J ends lost 1 base and 5 bases respectively, with 18 bases between them. Germline V lookup: CDR1 SQVTM, CDR2 ANQGSEA.

This clone was seen more than once but under ten times. The gene calls are TRBV6-5 and TRBJ2-7; D gene ambiguous. With 5 bases removed from V and 0 bases from J, the gap between germline ends came to 11 bases. The germline V gene has CDR1 MNHEY and CDR2 SVGAGI. The CDR3 has 14 amino acids. CDR3 residues: CASSPPMDSYEQYF. DNA for the CDR3: TGTGCCAGCAGTCCCCCAATGGACTCCTACGAGCAGTACTTC.

This clone was detected once. This chain uses TRBV19 with TRBJ1-5; maybe TRBD1 (6 bases). The V end was cut by 4 bases, the J end by 9 bases, with 19 bases between. The CDR3 sequence is 15 residues long. CDR1 is LNHDA, CDR2 SQIVND, per germline (reference sequence). CDR3 protein: CASSKGGLALGPQHF. CDR3 coding DNA: TGTGCCAGTAGTAAGGGGGGTCTAGCGTTGGGGCCCCAGCATTTT.

The chain has TRBV5-1 and TRBJ2-7, with D possibly being TRBD1 (6 bases). Germline values: CDR1 SGHRS, CDR2 YFSETQ. V was shortened by 2 bases and J by 3 bases, with 12 bases between the two germline ends. The CDR3 sequence is 14 residues long. Here the CDR3 DNA reads TGCGCCAGCAGCTTTCGGACAGCACACTACGAGCAGTACTTC. Translating gives CASSFRTAHYEQYF.

The V and J genes are TRBV28 and TRBJ1-4; D gene unclear. Germline assignment: CDR1 MDHEN and CDR2 SYDVKM. This CDR3 comprises 13 residues. Trimming pared 2 bases from V and 15 bases from J, leaving 16 bases between. CDR3 in amino acids: CASSLMGNTKVFF. The CDR3 region has the DNA TGTGCCAGCAGTTTAATGGGGAACACGAAAGTGTTTTTT.

The chain employs TRBV6-5 and TRBJ1-1; possibly TRBD1 for D (5 bases). Trimming shortened V by 2 bases and J by 4 bases, and 8 bases separated the two germline ends. Germline CDR1 is MNHEY and CDR2 is SVGAGI. The CDR3 is made up of 13 amino acids. CDR3 sequence reads: CASSYMGGTEAFF. CDR3 nucleotides: TGTGCCAGCAGTTACATGGGGGGCACTGAAGCTTTCTTT.

J is TRBJ1-2 and V is TRBV10-2; possible D gene TRBD1, 5 bases. V lost 0 bases and J 6 bases, leaving 14 bases between the germline ends. The germline CDR1 and CDR2 sequences are WSHSY and SAAADI. CDR3 length: 15 amino acids. DNA for the CDR3: TGCGCCAGCAGTGAGTCCTCCGGGACGCTTCATGGCTACACCTTC. The encoded protein is CASSESSGTLHGYTF.

The V call is TRBV27, the J call TRBJ1-3; D is unclear. This CDR3 has 14 amino acids. Trimming stripped 6 bases from V and 0 bases from J, with 9 bases between. Germline V gives CDR1 MNHEY, CDR2 SMNVEV (reference sequence). CDR3 nucleotide sequence: TGTGCCAGCAGGGCCCGTTTCTCTGGAAACACCATATATTTT. Its translation is CASRARFSGNTIYF.

The CDR3 reads CAWSREPGREAIMNTEAFF. CDR3 sequence (DNA): TGTGCCTGGAGTAGGGAACCGGGACGTGAGGCCATCATGAACACTGAAGCTTTCTTT. The chain joins TRBV30 to TRBJ1-1; D perhaps matches TRBD1 (5 bases). V was pared by 2 bases and J by 0 bases, with 25 bases between. Looked up from germline, CDR1 is GTSNPN and CDR2 is SVGIG (reference sequence). The CDR3 consists of 19 residues.

The J gene is TRBJ2-1, the V gene TRBV27, with D hard to call. The CDR3 consists of 15 residues. V was shortened by 4 bases and J by 0 bases, with 10 bases between the two germline ends. Germline CDR1 reads MNHEY; CDR2 reads SMNVEV (reference sequence). CDR3 nucleotide sequence: TGTGCCAGCAGTTCGACTCCTAGCTCCTACAATGAGCAGTTCTTC. This encodes CASSSTPSSYNEQFF.

The rearrangement joins TRBV5-1 to TRBJ1-1; possibly TRBD1 for D (6 bases). The CDR3 runs 13 residues. Germline CDR1 SGHRS, CDR2 YFSETQ. V lost 4 bases and J 4 bases, leaving 11 bases between the germline ends. Here the CDR3 DNA reads TGCGCCAGCAGCACAGGGAGCGGCACTGAAGCTTTCTTT. Amino acid sequence: CASSTGSGTEAFF.

Only one count was recorded for this clone. The V gene is TRBV28, the J gene TRBJ2-3; D unclear. From germline, CDR1 is MDHEN and CDR2 SYDVKM. The CDR3 has 12 amino acids. The V end lost 6 bases, the J end lost 5 bases, and 9 bases lay between the germline ends. CDR3 in amino acids: CASSLLEDTQYF. In DNA, the CDR3 is TGTGCCAGCAGCTTGCTGGAAGATACGCAGTATTTT.

The rearrangement links TRBV2 to TRBJ2-5; D not certain. The CDR3 is made up of 11 amino acids. CDR1 is SNHLY and CDR2 is FYNNEI in the germline V gene. Trimming removed 2 bases from V and 5 bases from J, with 3 bases in between. CDR3 bases: TGTGCCAGCAGTGAAATGGAGACCCAGTACTTC. This encodes CASSEMETQYF. The full variable domain, completed using reference TRBV2 and TRBJ2-5, is EPEVTQTPSHQVTQMGQEVILRCVPISNHLYFYWYRQILGQKVEFLVSFYNNEISEKSEIFDDQFSVERPDGSNFTLKIRSTKLEDSAMYFCASSEMETQYFGPGTRLLVL.

The chain carries TRBV6-5 and TRBJ2-7; no clear D. The CDR3 sequence is 14 residues long. Trimming stripped 0 bases from V and 1 base from J, with 7 bases between. Germline loops: CDR1 MNHEY, CDR2 SVGAGI. The CDR3 reads CASSYSDGSYEQYF. The CDR3 DNA reads as TGTGCCAGCAGTTACTCGGACGGTTCCTACGAGCAGTACTTC.

The chain joins TRBV5-1 to TRBJ1-5; D perhaps matches TRBD1 (5 bases). Germline V CDR1 and CDR2: SGHRS, YFSETQ. The CDR3 is 15 amino acids. V was pared by 4 bases and J by 5 bases, with 16 bases between. In nucleotides, the CDR3 is TGCGCCAGCAGCCCATGGAGCGGGGGGGATCAGCCCCAGCATTTT. It codes for CASSPWSGGDQPQHF.

This chain connects TRBV7-9 to TRBJ2-7; the D gene could be TRBD1 or TRBD2 (6 bases each). This CDR3 has 16 amino acids. Trimming stripped 6 bases from V and 2 bases from J, with 20 bases between. Germline V CDR1 and CDR2: SEHNR, FQNEAQ (reference sequence). The CDR3 region is CASSNRDSRSPYEQYF. The CDR3 DNA follows: TGTGCCAGCAGTAACAGGGACTCCCGGAGCCCCTACGAGCAGTACTTC. Using reference TRBV7-9 and TRBJ2-7 for the parts outside the CDR3, the full variable domain is DTGVSQNPRHKITKRGQNVTFRCDPISEHNRLYWYRQTLGQGPEFLTYFQNEAQLEKSRLLSDRFSAERPKGSFSTLEIQRTEQGDSAMYLCASSNRDSRSPYEQYFGPGTRLTVT.

This clone was detected only a few times. The chain uses TRBV4-1 and TRBJ1-4; D uncertain. Germline loops: CDR1 MGHRA, CDR2 YSYEKL. The germline V and J ends were trimmed by 5 bases and 5 bases, with 12 bases remaining between them. CDR3 length: 14 amino acids. The CDR3, as DNA: TGCGCCAGCAGCGGCTTGGACTGGAATGAAAAACTGTTTTTT. Translating it yields CASSGLDWNEKLFF.

In nucleotides, the CDR3 is TGTGCCAGCAGTTTTCCCCCCCGGGAGACAGGGGTTATACACTACGAGCAGTACTTC. This codes for CASSFPPRETGVIHYEQYF. This chain links TRBV28 with TRBJ2-7, with 8 bases lining up with TRBD1. The CDR3 contains 19 residues. From germline, CDR1 is MDHEN and CDR2 SYDVKM. V trimming: 3 bases; J trimming: 3 bases; junction bases outside the gene matches: 19.

The chain recombines TRBV4-1 with TRBJ1-2, with no clear D. The CDR3 is 15 residues long. Germline V gene lookup returns CDR1 MGHRA and CDR2 YSYEKL. Trimming pared 4 bases from V and 3 bases from J, leaving 15 bases between. The CDR3 coding sequence is TGCGCCAGCAGCCTCATAGAGGGCCCTGACTATGGCTACACCTTC. It is translated as CASSLIEGPDYGYTF.

The rearrangement joins TRBV28 to TRBJ1-4; 7 nucleotides match TRBD1. Germline CDR1 MDHEN, CDR2 SYDVKM. With V trimmed by 3 bases and J by 7 bases, 5 bases remained unmatched. The CDR3 spans 14 residues. CDR3 nucleotides: TGTGCCAGCAGTTTGGTGGCAGGGGGTGAAAAACTGTTTTTT. It is translated as CASSLVAGGEKLFF.

The chain employs TRBV30 and TRBJ1-2, with 7 nucleotides matching TRBD1. This CDR3 contains 14 residues. Germline V gene data show CDR1 as GTSNPN and CDR2 as SVGIG (reference sequence). With 6 bases clipped from V and 1 base from J, the junction kept 8 bases outside the gene matches. CDR3 residues: CACQTGLLNYGYTF. The CDR3, as DNA: TGTGCCTGCCAGACAGGGCTTCTTAACTATGGCTACACCTTC.

The chain carries TRBV9 and TRBJ2-5, with D tentatively TRBD2 (6 bases). CDR1 SGDLS and CDR2 YYNGEE come from the germline V gene. V shed 0 bases and J shed 2 bases, with 14 bases lying between them. This CDR3 contains 16 residues. CDR3 nucleotide sequence: TGTGCCAGCAGCGTAGGGCCCGGGACTGAACAAGAGACCCAGTACTTC. Translated: CASSVGPGTEQETQYF. The variable domain in full, completed from reference TRBV9 and TRBJ2-5, reads DSGVTQTPKHLITATGQRVTLRCSPRSGDLSVYWYQQSLDQGLQFLIQYYNGEERAKGNILERFSAQQFPDLHSELNLSSLELGDSALYFCASSVGPGTEQETQYFGPGTRLLVL.